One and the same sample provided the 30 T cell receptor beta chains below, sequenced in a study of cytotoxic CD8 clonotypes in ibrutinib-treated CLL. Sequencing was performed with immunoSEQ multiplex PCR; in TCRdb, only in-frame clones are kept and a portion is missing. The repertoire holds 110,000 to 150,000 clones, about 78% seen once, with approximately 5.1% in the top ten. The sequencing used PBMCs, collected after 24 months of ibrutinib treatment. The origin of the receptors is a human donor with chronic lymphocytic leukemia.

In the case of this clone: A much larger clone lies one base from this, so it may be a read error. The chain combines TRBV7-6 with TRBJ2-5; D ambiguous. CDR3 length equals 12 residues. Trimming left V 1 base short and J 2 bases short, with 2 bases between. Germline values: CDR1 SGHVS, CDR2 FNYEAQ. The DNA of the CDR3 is TGTGCCAGCAGCTTAGGTCAAGAGACCCAGTACTTC. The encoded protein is CASSLGQETQYF.

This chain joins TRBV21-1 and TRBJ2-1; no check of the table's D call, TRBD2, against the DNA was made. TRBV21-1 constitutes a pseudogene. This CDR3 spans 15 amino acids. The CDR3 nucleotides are TGTGCCGCCAGCAGCAAGGGACTAGCGTCCCGTGAGCAGTTCTTC. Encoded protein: CAASSKGLASREQFF.

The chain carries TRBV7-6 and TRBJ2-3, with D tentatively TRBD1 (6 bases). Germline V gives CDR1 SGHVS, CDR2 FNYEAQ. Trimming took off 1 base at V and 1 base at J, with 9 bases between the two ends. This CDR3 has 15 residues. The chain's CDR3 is CASSLGGQGTDTQYF. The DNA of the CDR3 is TGTGCCAGCAGCTTAGGGGGGCAGGGCACAGATACGCAGTATTTT.

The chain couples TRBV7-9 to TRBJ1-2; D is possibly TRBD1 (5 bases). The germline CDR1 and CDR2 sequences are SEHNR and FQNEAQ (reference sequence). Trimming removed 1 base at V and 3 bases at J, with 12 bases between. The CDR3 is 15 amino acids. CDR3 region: CASSLERPTDYGYTF. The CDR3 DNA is TGTGCCAGCAGCTTAGAGAGGCCGACAGACTATGGCTACACCTTC.

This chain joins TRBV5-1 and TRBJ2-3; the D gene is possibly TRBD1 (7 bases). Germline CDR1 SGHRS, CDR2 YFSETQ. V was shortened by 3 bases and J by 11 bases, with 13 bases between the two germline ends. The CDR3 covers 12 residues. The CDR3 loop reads CASSSGDREQYF. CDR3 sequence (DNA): TGCGCCAGCAGCTCGGGGGACAGAGAGCAGTATTTT.

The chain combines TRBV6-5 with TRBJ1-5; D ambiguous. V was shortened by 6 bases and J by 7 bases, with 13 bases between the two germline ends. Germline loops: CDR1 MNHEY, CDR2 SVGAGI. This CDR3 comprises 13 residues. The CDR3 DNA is TGTGCCAGCAGCCCGGCGCCGCACCAGCCCCAGCATTTT. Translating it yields CASSPAPHQPQHF.

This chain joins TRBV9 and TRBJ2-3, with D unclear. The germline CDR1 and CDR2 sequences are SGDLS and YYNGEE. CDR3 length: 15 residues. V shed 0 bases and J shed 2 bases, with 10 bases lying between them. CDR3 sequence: CASSVAGLTTDTQYF. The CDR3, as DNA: TGTGCCAGCAGCGTAGCGGGCCTTACCACAGATACGCAGTATTTT.

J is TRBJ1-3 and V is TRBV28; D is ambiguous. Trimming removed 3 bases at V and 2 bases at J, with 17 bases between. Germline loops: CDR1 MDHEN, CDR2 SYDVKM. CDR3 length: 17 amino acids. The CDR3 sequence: CASSLDRTLTAGNTIYF. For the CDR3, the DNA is TGTGCCAGCAGTTTGGATCGGACCCTCACGGCTGGAAACACCATATATTTT.

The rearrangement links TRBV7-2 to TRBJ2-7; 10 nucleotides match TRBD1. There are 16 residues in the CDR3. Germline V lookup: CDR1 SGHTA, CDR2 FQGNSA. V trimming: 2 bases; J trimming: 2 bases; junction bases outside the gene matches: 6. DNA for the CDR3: TGTGCCAGCAGCTTATGGGGGACAGGGGTCCCCTACGAGCAGTACTTC. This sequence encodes CASSLWGTGVPYEQYF.

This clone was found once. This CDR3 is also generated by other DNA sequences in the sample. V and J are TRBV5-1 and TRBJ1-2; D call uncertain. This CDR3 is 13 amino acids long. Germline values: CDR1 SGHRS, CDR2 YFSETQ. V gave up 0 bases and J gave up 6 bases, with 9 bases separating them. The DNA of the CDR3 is TGCGCCAGCAGCTTGGCAGGCGAGGATGGCTACACCTTC. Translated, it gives CASSLAGEDGYTF.

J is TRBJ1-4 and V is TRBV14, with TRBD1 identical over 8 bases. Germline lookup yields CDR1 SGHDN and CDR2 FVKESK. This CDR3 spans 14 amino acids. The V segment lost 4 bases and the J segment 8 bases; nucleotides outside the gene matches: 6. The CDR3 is CASSRQGRREKLFF. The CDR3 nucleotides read TGTGCCAGCAGCCGACAGGGGAGGCGCGAAAAACTGTTTTTT.

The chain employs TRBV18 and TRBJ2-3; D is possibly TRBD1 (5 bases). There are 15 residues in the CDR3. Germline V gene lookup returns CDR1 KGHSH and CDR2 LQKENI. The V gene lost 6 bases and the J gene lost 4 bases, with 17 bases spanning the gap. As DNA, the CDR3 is TGTGCCAGCTCCCCAGGGTTCGGGCAACCAGATACGCAGTATTTT. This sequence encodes CASSPGFGQPDTQYF. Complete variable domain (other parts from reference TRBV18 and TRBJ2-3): NAGVMQNPRHLVRRRGQEARLRCSPMKGHSHVYWYRQLPEEGLKFMVYLQKENIIDESGMPKERFSAEFPKEGPSILRIQQVVRGDSAAYFCASSPGFGQPDTQYFGPGTRLTVL.

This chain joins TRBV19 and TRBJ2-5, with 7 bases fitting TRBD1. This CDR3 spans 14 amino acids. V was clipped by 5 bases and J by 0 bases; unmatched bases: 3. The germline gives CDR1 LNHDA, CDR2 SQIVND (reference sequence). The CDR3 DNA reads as TGTGCCAGTAGTTGGGACAGCTACCAAGAGACCCAGTACTTC. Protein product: CASSWDSYQETQYF. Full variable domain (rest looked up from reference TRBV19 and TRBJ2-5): DGGITQSPKYLFRKEGQNVTLSCEQNLNHDAMYWYRQDPGQGLRLIYYSQIVNDFQKGDIAEGYSVSREKKESFPLTVTSAQKNPTAFYLCASSWDSYQETQYFGPGTRLLVL.

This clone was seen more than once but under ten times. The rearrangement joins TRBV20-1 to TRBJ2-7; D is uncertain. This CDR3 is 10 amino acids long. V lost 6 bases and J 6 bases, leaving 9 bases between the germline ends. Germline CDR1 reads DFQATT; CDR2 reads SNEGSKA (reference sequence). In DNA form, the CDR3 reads TGCAGTGCCCTCCGGATCGAGCAGTACTTC. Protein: CSALRIEQYF.

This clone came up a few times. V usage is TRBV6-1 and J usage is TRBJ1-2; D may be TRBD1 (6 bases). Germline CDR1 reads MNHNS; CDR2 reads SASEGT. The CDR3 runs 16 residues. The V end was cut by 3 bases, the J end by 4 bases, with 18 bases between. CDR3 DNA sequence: TGTGCCAGCAGTGACAGTGCCCGGCAGGGGATCTATGGCTACACCTTC. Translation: CASSDSARQGIYGYTF.

The CDR3 DNA reads TGTGCCAGCAGCTTCGGACAGGGGGCCCACAATGAGCAGTTCTTC. Translating gives CASSFGQGAHNEQFF. The chain carries TRBV11-3 and TRBJ2-1; TRBD1 matches at 11 bases. Germline lookup yields CDR1 SGHNT and CDR2 YENEEA. Trimming cost V 3 bases and J 5 bases; bases outside gene matches: 3. The CDR3 covers 15 residues.

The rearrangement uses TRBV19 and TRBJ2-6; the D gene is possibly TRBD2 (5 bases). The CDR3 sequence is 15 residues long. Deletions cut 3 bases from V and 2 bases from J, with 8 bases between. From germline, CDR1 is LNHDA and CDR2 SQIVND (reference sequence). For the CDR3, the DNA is TGTGCCAGTAGTATGGCGGGCACTGGGGCCAACGTCCTGACTTTC. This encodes CASSMAGTGANVLTF.

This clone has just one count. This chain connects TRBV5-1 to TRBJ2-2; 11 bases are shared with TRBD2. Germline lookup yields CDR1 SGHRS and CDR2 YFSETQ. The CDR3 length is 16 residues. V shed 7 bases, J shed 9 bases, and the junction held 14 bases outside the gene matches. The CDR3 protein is CASRKGLAGGPRELFF. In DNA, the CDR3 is TGCGCCAGCCGGAAGGGGCTAGCGGGAGGACCCCGGGAGCTGTTTTTT.

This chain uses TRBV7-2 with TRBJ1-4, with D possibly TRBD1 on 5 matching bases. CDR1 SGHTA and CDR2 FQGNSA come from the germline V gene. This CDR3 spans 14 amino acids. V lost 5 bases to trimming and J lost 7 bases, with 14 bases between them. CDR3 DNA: TGTGCCAGCAGCCACGGGGACGGCCCTGAAAAACTGTTTTTT. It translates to CASSHGDGPEKLFF.

The CDR3 coding sequence is TGTGCCACCAGCAGAGCAGACAGAGCCCAAGAGACCCAGTACTTC. As protein: CATSRADRAQETQYF. The J gene is TRBJ2-5, the V gene TRBV15, with TRBD1 as a possible D gene (5 bases). This CDR3 is built from 15 residues. V was shortened by 1 base and J by 1 base, with 10 bases between the two germline ends. Germline CDR1 LNHNV, CDR2 YYDKDF (reference sequence).

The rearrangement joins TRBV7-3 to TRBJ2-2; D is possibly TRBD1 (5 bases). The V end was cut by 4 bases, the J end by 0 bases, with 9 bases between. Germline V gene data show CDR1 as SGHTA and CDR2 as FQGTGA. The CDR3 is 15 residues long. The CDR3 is CASSSTATNTGELFF. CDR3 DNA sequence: TGTGCCAGCAGCTCGACAGCCACGAACACCGGGGAGCTGTTTTTT.

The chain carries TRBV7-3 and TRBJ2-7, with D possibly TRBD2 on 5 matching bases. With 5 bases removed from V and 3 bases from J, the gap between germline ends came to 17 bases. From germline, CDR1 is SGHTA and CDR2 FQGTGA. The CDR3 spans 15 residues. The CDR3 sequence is CASSPPGESNYEQYF. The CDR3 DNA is TGTGCCAGCAGCCCCCCCGGGGAGTCTAACTACGAGCAGTACTTC.

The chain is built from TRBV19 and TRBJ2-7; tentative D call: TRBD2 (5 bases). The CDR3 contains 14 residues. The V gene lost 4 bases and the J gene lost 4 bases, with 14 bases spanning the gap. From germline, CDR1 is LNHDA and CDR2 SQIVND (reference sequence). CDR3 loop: CASSTYTRAYEQYF. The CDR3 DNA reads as TGTGCCAGTAGTACCTACACGAGGGCTTACGAGCAGTACTTC.

CDR3 protein: CASSPQDRPFYGYTF. The CDR3 DNA reads as TGTGCCAGCAGCCCCCAGGACAGGCCGTTCTATGGCTACACCTTC. This chain connects TRBV4-2 to TRBJ1-2; 7 bases are a match to TRBD1. The CDR3 loop spans 15 amino acids. Per the germline V gene, CDR1 is LGHNA and CDR2 is YNFKEQ. Losses at the gene ends were 4 bases for V and 4 bases for J; bases not matched to a gene: 9.

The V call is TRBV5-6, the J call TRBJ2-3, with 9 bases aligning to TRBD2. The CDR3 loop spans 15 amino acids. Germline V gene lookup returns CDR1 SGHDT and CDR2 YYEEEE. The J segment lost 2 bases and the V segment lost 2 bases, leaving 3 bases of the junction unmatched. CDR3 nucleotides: TGTGCCAGCAGCTTCCGACTAGCGGACACAGATACGCAGTATTTT. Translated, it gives CASSFRLADTDTQYF. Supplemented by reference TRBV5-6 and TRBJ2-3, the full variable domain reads DAGVTQSPTHLIKTRGQQVTLRCSPKSGHDTVSWYQQALGQGPQFIFQYYEEEERQRGNFPDRFSGHQFPNYSSELNVNALLLGDSALYLCASSFRLADTDTQYFGPGTRLTVL.

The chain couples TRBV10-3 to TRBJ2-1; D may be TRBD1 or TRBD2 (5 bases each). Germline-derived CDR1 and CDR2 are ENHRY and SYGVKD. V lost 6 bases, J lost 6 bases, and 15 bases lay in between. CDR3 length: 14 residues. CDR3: CAIRPGAGGNEQFF. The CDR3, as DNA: TGTGCCATCAGGCCCGGGGCGGGCGGCAATGAGCAGTTCTTC.

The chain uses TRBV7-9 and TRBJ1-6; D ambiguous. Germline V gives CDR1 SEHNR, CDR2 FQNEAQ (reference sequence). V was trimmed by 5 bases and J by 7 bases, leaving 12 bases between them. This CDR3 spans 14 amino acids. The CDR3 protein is CASSPGLGNSPLHF. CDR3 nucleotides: TGTGCCAGCAGCCCCGGTCTGGGAAATTCACCCCTCCACTTT. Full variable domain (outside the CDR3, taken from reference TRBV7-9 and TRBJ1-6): DTGVSQNPRHKITKRGQNVTFRCDPISEHNRLYWYRQTLGQGPEFLTYFQNEAQLEKSRLLSDRFSAERPKGSFSTLEIQRTEQGDSAMYLCASSPGLGNSPLHFGNGTRLTVT.

The CDR3 bases are TGTGCCAGCAGTTTGGGGGGGCTAAAGGAGACCCAGTACTTC. This codes for CASSLGGLKETQYF. The rearrangement uses TRBV28 and TRBJ2-7; D is possibly TRBD2 (7 bases). Judging by the DNA end, TRBJ2-5 fits better; the J call may be wrong. The CDR3 has 14 amino acids. Germline V gene sequence: CDR1 MDHEN, CDR2 SYDVKM.

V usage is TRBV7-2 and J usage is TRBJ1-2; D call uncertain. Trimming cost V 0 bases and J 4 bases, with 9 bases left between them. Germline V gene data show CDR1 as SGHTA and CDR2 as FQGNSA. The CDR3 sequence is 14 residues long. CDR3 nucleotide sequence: TGTGCCAGCAGCTTAGCTATGGCAGGCTATGGCTACACCTTC. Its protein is CASSLAMAGYGYTF.

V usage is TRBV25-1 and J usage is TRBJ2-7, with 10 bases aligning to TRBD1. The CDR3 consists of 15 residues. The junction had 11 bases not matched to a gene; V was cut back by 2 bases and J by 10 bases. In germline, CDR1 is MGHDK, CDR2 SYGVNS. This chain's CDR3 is CASSEAGTGEKAQYF. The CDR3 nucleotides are TGTGCCAGCAGTGAAGCTGGGACAGGGGAGAAGGCTCAGTACTTC.